Listed here are 26 T cell receptor beta chains from one sample, sequenced in a study of T cells in Graves' hyperthyroidism and ophthalmopathy. TCR beta CDR3 regions were amplified from RNA. The HTBI set primed first-round TCR CDR3 RT-PCR. Each CDR3 protein is one row after TCRdb ran MiXCR on the multiplex PCR reads. The sample shows around 490,000 distinct CDR3 sequences, roughly 21% of them seen only once. Specimen: blood. These receptors were collected from a man aged 35-49 years with Graves' ophthalmopathy.

Many counts were recorded for this clonotype. The chain uses TRBV27 and TRBJ2-1; either TRBD1 or TRBD2 may fit D (5 bases each). V was pared by 4 bases and J by 4 bases, with 17 bases between. The germline CDR1 and CDR2 sequences are MNHEY and SMNVEV (reference sequence). The CDR3 has 16 amino acids. Here the CDR3 reads CASSSRLLGGYNEQFF. CDR3 DNA: TGTGCCAGCAGTTCCAGGTTGCTTGGGGGTTACAATGAGCAGTTCTTC.

This clonotype was counted a few times. The chain uses TRBV27 and TRBJ2-5; TRBD2 agrees at 10 bases. CDR3 length: 15 residues. Germline CDR1 is MNHEY and CDR2 is SMNVEV (reference sequence). With V trimmed by 5 bases and J by 5 bases, 8 bases remained unmatched. The CDR3 sequence: CASSTSPGLAETQYF. CDR3 in DNA: TGTGCCAGCAGTACCTCACCGGGACTAGCGGAGACCCAGTACTTC.

This clonotype was seen a handful of times. The chain employs TRBV12-3 or TRBV12-4 and TRBJ1-3, with a weak D call TRBD1 (5 bases). Trimming left V 5 bases short and J 5 bases short, with 16 bases between. The CDR3 runs to 15 residues. CDR3 sequence reads: CASSQAAGSRNTIYF. CDR3 sequence (DNA): TGTGCCAGCAGTCAAGCCGCAGGGTCCAGAAACACCATATATTTT.

This clonotype was detected ten times or more. V and J are TRBV28 and TRBJ2-7; D is perhaps TRBD1 (5 bases). The CDR3 sequence is 15 residues long. Germline values: CDR1 MDHEN, CDR2 SYDVKM. Trimming left V 6 bases short and J 7 bases short, with 22 bases between. This CDR3 reads CASSQGGALAREQYF. In DNA, the CDR3 is TGTGCCAGCAGCCAAGGTGGGGCTCTGGCTAGAGAGCAGTACTTC. Looking up the rest from reference TRBV28 and TRBJ2-7 gives the full variable domain: DVKVTQSSRYLVKRTGEKVFLECVQDMDHENMFWYRQDPGLGLRLIYFSYDVKMKEKGDIPEGYSVSREKKERFSLILESASTNQTSMYLCASSQGGALAREQYFGPGTRLTVT.

CDR3 coding DNA: TGTGCCAGTAGTAAGCAGGCAAGCAATCAGCCCCAGCATTTT. Residues: CASSKQASNQPQHF. V is TRBV19 and J is TRBJ1-5; no reliable D call. The ends were cut back, 4 bases at V and 1 base at J, with 8 bases in the middle. Per germline, CDR1 LNHDA and CDR2 SQIVND (reference sequence). The CDR3 is made up of 14 amino acids.

The sample holds many counts of this clonotype. The CDR3 region is CASSLGSGGNTEAFF. CDR3 nucleotide sequence: TGTGCCAGCAGCCTAGGTTCTGGGGGGAACACTGAAGCTTTCTTT. V is TRBV12-3 or TRBV12-4 and J is TRBJ1-1, with a tentative D call TRBD1 (5 bases). This CDR3 has 15 residues. Trimming took off 6 bases at V and 1 base at J, with 15 bases between the two ends.

This clonotype appeared a few times. The chain uses TRBV30 and TRBJ2-1; TRBD2 might be the D (5 bases). Germline CDR1 is GTSNPN and CDR2 is SVGIG (reference sequence). The CDR3 totals 13 residues. V lost 0 bases to trimming and J lost 8 bases, with 11 bases between them. CDR3 amino acids: CAWSVYGRDEQFF. In DNA form, the CDR3 reads TGTGCCTGGAGTGTATACGGGCGGGATGAGCAGTTCTTC.

This clonotype has just a few counts. This chain links TRBV15 with TRBJ1-1; D uncertain. V was cut by 2 bases and J by 1 base, with 11 bases left in between. Germline-derived CDR1 and CDR2 are LNHNV and YYDKDF (reference sequence). The CDR3 runs 15 residues. This chain's CDR3 is CATSRRGIQNTEAFF. The CDR3 DNA sequence: TGTGCCACCAGCAGACGAGGGATCCAGAACACTGAAGCTTTCTTT. The full variable domain, in which reference TRBV15 and TRBJ1-1 provide the parts outside the CDR3, is DAMVIQNPRYQVTQFGKPVTLSCSQTLNHNVMYWYQQKSSQAPKLLFHYYDKDFNNEADTPDNFQSRRPNTSFCFLDIRSPGLGDTAMYLCATSRRGIQNTEAFFGQGTRLTVV.

The chain links TRBV4-3 to TRBJ2-3; no clear D gene. The CDR3 runs to 15 residues. CDR1 is LGHNA, CDR2 YSLEER, per germline. V was cut by 1 base and J by 4 bases, with 12 bases left in between. The DNA for the CDR3 is TGCGCCAGCAGCCAAGGGAGTCTTCAGGCAGATACGCAGTATTTT. Its protein product is CASSQGSLQADTQYF.

The chain links TRBV19 to TRBJ2-3, with 8 nucleotides matching TRBD2. The V gene end was trimmed by 6 bases and the J gene end by 4 bases; junction bases not matched to a gene: 21. The CDR3 sequence is 19 residues long. Germline V lookup: CDR1 LNHDA, CDR2 SQIVND (reference sequence). CDR3 coding DNA: TGTGCCAGTAGCAAACAGAGGGTGGGGACTAGTCGTTTGGCAGATACGCAGTATTTT. The encoded protein is CASSKQRVGTSRLADTQYF. Combining the CDR3 with reference TRBV19 and TRBJ2-3 gives the whole variable domain DGGITQSPKYLFRKEGQNVTLSCEQNLNHDAMYWYRQDPGQGLRLIYYSQIVNDFQKGDIAEGYSVSREKKESFPLTVTSAQKNPTAFYLCASSKQRVGTSRLADTQYFGPGTRLTVL.

The rearrangement joins TRBV2 to TRBJ1-2; no clear D. The germline CDR1 and CDR2 sequences are SNHLY and FYNNEI. The CDR3 runs to 13 residues. Trimming took off 2 bases at V and 4 bases at J, with 8 bases between the two ends. CDR3 sequence: CASSETDRYGYTF. CDR3 nucleotides: TGTGCCAGCAGTGAAACGGACCGCTATGGCTACACCTTC.

This clonotype was counted between two and nine times. The chain recombines TRBV7-2 with TRBJ2-4; 7 bases are a match to TRBD2. The ends lost 4 bases at V and 8 bases at J; junction bases unmatched: 17. Germline-derived CDR1 and CDR2 are SGHTA and FQGNSA. This CDR3 comprises 17 residues. The CDR3 reads CASSSRIHFTSGDIQYF. CDR3 bases: TGTGCCAGCAGCTCTCGTATACATTTTACCAGCGGGGACATTCAGTACTTC.

This clonotype was seen only a few times. The chain recombines TRBV6-5 with TRBJ2-2; 8 bases match TRBD1. The V gene's germline CDR1 is MNHEY and CDR2 SVGAGI. The CDR3 runs 16 residues. Trimming took 3 bases from V and 2 from J; bases not matched to a gene: 5. Here the CDR3 DNA reads TGTGCCAGCAGTTATCGGACAGGGATAAACACCGGGGAGCTGTTTTTT. Encoded protein: CASSYRTGINTGELFF.

This clonotype was seen at least ten times. The chain combines TRBV29-1 with TRBJ2-3; 10 bases agree with TRBD1. The CDR3 loop spans 15 amino acids. The trim removed 3 bases at V and 7 bases at J, leaving 10 bases unmatched. Germline CDR1 reads SQVTM; CDR2 reads ANQGSEA. This CDR3 reads CSVDLRDRGPNTQYF. DNA for the CDR3: TGCAGCGTTGACCTCCGGGACAGGGGCCCCAATACGCAGTATTTT.

This clonotype was detected ten times or more. The gene calls are TRBV11-2 and TRBJ2-7, with TRBD1 identical over 10 bases. CDR1 and CDR2 from the germline V gene are SGHAT and FQNNGV. V lost 0 bases and J lost 3; bases outside the gene matches: 2. The CDR3 loop spans 15 amino acids. The CDR3 region is CASSLEGQGIYEQYF. The DNA for the CDR3 is TGTGCCAGCAGCTTAGAGGGACAGGGGATCTACGAGCAGTACTTC.

This clonotype has just a few counts. The V call is TRBV5-5, the J call TRBJ1-4; the D is unclear. Per the germline V gene, CDR1 is SGHKS and CDR2 is YYEKEE (reference sequence). This CDR3 has 13 residues. Between the trimmed V and J ends, which lost 4 bases and 7 bases, there was a span of 11 bases. The CDR3 nucleotides are TGTGCCAGCAGCCCGGCCCGTGGTGAAAAACTGTTTTTT. It is translated as CASSPARGEKLFF.

The table lists this clonotype with a few counts. The chain is built from TRBV4-1 and TRBJ1-6, with TRBD1 identical over 10 bases. The germline gives CDR1 MGHRA, CDR2 YSYEKL. The CDR3 covers 22 residues. With 3 bases clipped from V and 0 bases from J, the junction kept 17 bases outside the gene matches. In nucleotides, the CDR3 is TGCGCCAGCAGCCATGCAAACCCCGGGACAGGGGCCCAGAGCTCCTATAATTCACCCCTCCACTTT. Its protein is CASSHANPGTGAQSSYNSPLHF.

This clonotype appeared many times. This chain links TRBV28 with TRBJ2-1; 7 positions match TRBD1. The CDR3 has 14 amino acids. The V gene end was trimmed by 8 bases and the J gene end by 4 bases; junction bases not matched to a gene: 8. The germline gives CDR1 MDHEN, CDR2 SYDVKM. The CDR3 DNA reads TGTGCCAGCTTCCCCGGGACAGCGTACAATGAGCAGTTCTTC. Translated: CASFPGTAYNEQFF.

This clonotype came up many times. The chain employs TRBV28 and TRBJ1-2, with a tentative D call TRBD1 (6 bases). V was clipped by 10 bases and J by 5 bases, with 17 bases between them. The CDR3 contains 13 residues. Germline V gene sequence: CDR1 MDHEN, CDR2 SYDVKM. Written as DNA, the CDR3 is TGTGCCATTCAAGGGGGTAGTGTGTATGGCTACACCTTC. Its translation: CAIQGGSVYGYTF.

This clonotype was seen a few times. The chain couples TRBV28 to TRBJ2-2; maybe TRBD1 (6 bases). V dropped 6 bases and J dropped 5 bases, with 7 bases sitting between them. This CDR3 comprises 12 residues. CDR1 MDHEN and CDR2 SYDVKM come from the germline V gene. The CDR3 loop reads CASSGQTGELFF. DNA of the CDR3: TGTGCCAGCAGCGGACAGACCGGGGAGCTGTTTTTT. The variable domain in full, completed from reference TRBV28 and TRBJ2-2, reads DVKVTQSSRYLVKRTGEKVFLECVQDMDHENMFWYRQDPGLGLRLIYFSYDVKMKEKGDIPEGYSVSREKKERFSLILESASTNQTSMYLCASSGQTGELFFGEGSRLTVL.

This clonotype was recorded a few times. This chain links TRBV6-5 with TRBJ2-1; TRBD2 matches at 10 bases. The junction had 8 bases not matched to a gene; V was cut back by 2 bases and J by 7 bases. The germline V gene encodes CDR1 MNHEY and CDR2 SVGAGI. This CDR3 comprises 16 residues. The CDR3, as DNA: TGTGCCAGCAGTTACATGGCTAGCGGGAGCCGGAATGAGCAGTTCTTC. Translation gives CASSYMASGSRNEQFF.

This clonotype appeared many times. The V call is TRBV7-9, the J call TRBJ2-5; 7 bases are a match to TRBD2. There are 15 residues in the CDR3. V lost 5 bases to trimming and J lost 5 bases; unmatched junction nucleotides: 11. The germline gives CDR1 SEHNR, CDR2 FQNEAQ (reference sequence). CDR3 region: CASSQTSHSTETQYF. The CDR3 bases are TGTGCCAGCAGCCAGACTAGCCACTCAACGGAGACCCAGTACTTC.

This clonotype was seen ten or more times. V is TRBV2 and J is TRBJ1-2, with D possibly matching TRBD1 (5 bases). Trimming stripped 2 bases from V and 8 bases from J, with 15 bases between. Germline-derived CDR1 and CDR2 are SNHLY and FYNNEI. The CDR3 has 14 residues. The CDR3 sequence is CASSELRGPEGYTF. In DNA form, the CDR3 reads TGTGCCAGCAGTGAATTAAGGGGACCGGAAGGCTACACCTTC.

Here the CDR3 DNA reads TGTGCCAGCTCCTCGCGGAGGACTAGCGGGGGGAATACGCAGTATTTT. Its protein product is CASSSRRTSGGNTQYF. The rearrangement links TRBV7-9 to TRBJ2-3; 14 positions match TRBD2. The germline gives CDR1 SEHNR, CDR2 FQNEAQ (reference sequence). The V segment lost 8 bases and the J segment 7 bases; nucleotides outside the gene matches: 11. The CDR3 totals 16 residues.

V gene TRBV2 combines with J gene TRBJ2-3; TRBD2 matches 15 bases. Germline V gene lookup returns CDR1 SNHLY and CDR2 FYNNEI. CDR3 length: 18 amino acids. The V and J ends lost 3 bases and 2 bases, in that order; junction bases with no gene match: 6. The CDR3 sequence: CASSDMGLAGGDTDTQYF. For the CDR3, the DNA is TGTGCCAGCAGTGATATGGGACTAGCGGGGGGAGACACAGATACGCAGTATTTT.

The chain couples TRBV6-2 or TRBV6-3 to TRBJ2-6; D remains ambiguous. The CDR3 is 15 amino acids. Germline CDR1 is MNHEY and CDR2 is SVGEGT. Trimming took 2 bases from V and 2 from J, leaving 7 bases between them. The CDR3 nucleotides read TGTGCCAGCAGTTACGTACCGCCTGGGGCCAACGTCCTGACTTTC. It specifies CASSYVPPGANVLTF.